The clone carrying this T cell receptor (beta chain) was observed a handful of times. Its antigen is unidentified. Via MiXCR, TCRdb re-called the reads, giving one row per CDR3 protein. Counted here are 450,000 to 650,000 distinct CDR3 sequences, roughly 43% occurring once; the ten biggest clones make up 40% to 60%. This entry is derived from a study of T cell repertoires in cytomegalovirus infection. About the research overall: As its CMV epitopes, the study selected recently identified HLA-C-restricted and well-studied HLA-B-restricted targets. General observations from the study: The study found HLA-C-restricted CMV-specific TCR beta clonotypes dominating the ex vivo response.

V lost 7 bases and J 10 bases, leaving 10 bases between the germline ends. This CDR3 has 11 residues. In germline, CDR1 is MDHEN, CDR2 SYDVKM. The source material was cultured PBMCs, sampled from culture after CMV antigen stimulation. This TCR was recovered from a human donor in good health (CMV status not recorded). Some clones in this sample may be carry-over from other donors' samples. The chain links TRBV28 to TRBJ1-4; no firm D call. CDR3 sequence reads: CASTLSGKLFF. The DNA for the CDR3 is TGTGCCAGCACCTTGAGTGGAAAACTGTTTTTT.